This TCR beta chain was captured in a study of cytomegalovirus exposure and HLA in healthy donors. Of note for this clone: The antigen is undetermined.

PCR primers comprised 60 Vbeta and 13 Jbeta primers. Repertoires were generated with immunoSEQ multiplex PCR, while TCRdb's copy carries only in-frame clones and drops some. Here the sample spans roughly 240,000 clones, roughly 84% being singletons. The CDR3 has 16 residues. CDR1 is SEHNR and CDR2 is FQNEAQ in the germline V gene (reference sequence). Trimming stripped 7 bases from V and 3 bases from J, with 19 bases between. Study-level findings and limits: In a later analysis, a genetic analysis reported fewer productive-TCR N-insertions in an Asian-associated ancestry cluster than the cohort average. CMV serostatus stood as the only immune exposure information on hand. The authors judged a highly shared variant cluster likely a sequencing artifact. Across donors, most TCRs were seen rarely, yet some public ones were widespread.

The source is a girl aged 2 to 10 in good health and CMV-seronegative. The chain recombines TRBV7-9 with TRBJ1-5; possible D gene TRBD1, 6 bases. Sequencing used PBMCs. The CDR3 is CASTWGSGALNQPQHF. DNA for the CDR3: TGTGCCAGCACCTGGGGATCAGGGGCCCTCAATCAGCCCCAGCATTTT.